Included here is one TCR beta chain sequence, with context. The sample belongs to a study of cytotoxic CD8 clonotypes in ibrutinib-treated CLL. Study-level background: Partial response occurred in some 25 patients and complete response in 2; at median approximately 65 months, around 14 remained remitted and around twelve progressed.

Sequencing was performed with immunoSEQ multiplex PCR; in TCRdb, only in-frame clones are kept and a portion is missing. The sample consists of about 160,000 clones, approximately 80% of them appearing once. Trimming removed 2 bases from V and 2 bases from J; junction bases left unmatched: 4. Germline lookup yields CDR1 LGHNA and CDR2 YSLEER. This CDR3 spans 16 amino acids. The chain links TRBV4-3 to TRBJ2-3; 10 nucleotides align to TRBD2. The sample consisted of PBMCs, taken after 12 months of ibrutinib treatment. The sequence was collected from a human donor with chronic lymphocytic leukemia. CDR3 in amino acids: CASSQSSGGATDTQYF. As DNA, the CDR3 is TGCGCCAGCAGCCAATCTAGCGGGGGTGCCACAGATACGCAGTATTTT.